The 23 T cell receptor beta chains reported below all come from one sample, sequenced in a study of radiotherapy plus CTLA-4 blockade in lung cancer. Method: immunoSEQ multiplex PCR; TCRdb's copy keeps in-frame clones and lacks some. The sample has about 80,000 clones, 60% to 85% seen once. The specimen was peripheral blood, collected from a patient treated with radiotherapy plus ipilimumab. These receptors originate from a human donor with non-small cell lung cancer whose response to radiotherapy plus ipilimumab could not be evaluated. Some clones in this sample may be carry-over from other donors' samples.

This clone was seen a single time. V and J are TRBV2 and TRBJ1-3; TRBD1 matches at 9 bases. Germline V gene sequence: CDR1 SNHLY, CDR2 FYNNEI. V lost 5 bases to trimming and J lost 0 bases; unmatched junction nucleotides: 5. The CDR3 runs 16 residues. CDR3 bases: TGTGCCAGCAGTTATGGACAGGGGTCCTCTGGAAACACCATATATTTT. As protein: CASSYGQGSSGNTIYF.

The V and J genes are TRBV19 and TRBJ1-5; 8 bases map to TRBD1. V lost 3 bases to trimming and J lost 6 bases; unmatched junction nucleotides: 10. Germline V gives CDR1 LNHDA, CDR2 SQIVND (reference sequence). The CDR3 length is 16 residues. The CDR3 reads CASSIRTGRLVQPQHF. As DNA, the CDR3 is TGTGCCAGTAGTATTCGGACAGGGAGGTTAGTTCAGCCCCAGCATTTT.

J is TRBJ2-1 and V is TRBV11-2, with 11 nucleotides matching TRBD2. This CDR3 is 16 amino acids long. The germline CDR1 and CDR2 sequences are SGHAT and FQNNGV. The junction had 1 base not matched to a gene; V was cut back by 3 bases and J by 0 bases. CDR3 coding DNA: TGTGCCAGCAGCTTGCTAGCGGGGGGCTCCTACAATGAGCAGTTCTTC. Its protein product is CASSLLAGGSYNEQFF.

V usage is TRBV19 and J usage is TRBJ2-7, with D perhaps TRBD1 (5 bases). This CDR3 has 15 amino acids. V lost 1 base, J lost 6 bases, and 16 bases lay in between. Per germline, CDR1 LNHDA and CDR2 SQIVND (reference sequence). The DNA of the CDR3 is TGTGCCAGTAGTATAGCGGCAGGGTCGTCGGCCGAGCAGTACTTC. Its protein is CASSIAAGSSAEQYF.

The gene calls are TRBV28 and TRBJ2-7; possible D gene TRBD1, 6 bases. V was shortened by 6 bases and J by 1 base, with 13 bases between the two germline ends. Germline loops: CDR1 MDHEN, CDR2 SYDVKM. This CDR3 contains 14 residues. CDR3 nucleotide sequence: TGTGCCAGCAGCTTGACAGGATCATCCTACGAGCAGTACTTC. It specifies CASSLTGSSYEQYF.

The V and J genes are TRBV27 and TRBJ2-1, with TRBD2 matching over 9 bases. Germline V lookup: CDR1 MNHEY, CDR2 SMNVEV (reference sequence). V was clipped by 5 bases and J by 2 bases; unmatched bases: 10. CDR3 length equals 17 residues. The CDR3 protein is CASSPYSGTSTYNEQFF. CDR3 DNA: TGTGCCAGCAGTCCTTACTCCGGGACTAGCACCTACAATGAGCAGTTCTTC.

The V call is TRBV11-2, the J call TRBJ2-7, with D tentatively TRBD2 (8 bases). Germline loops: CDR1 SGHAT, CDR2 FQNNGV. This CDR3 spans 16 amino acids. Trimming left V 1 base short and J 3 bases short, with 16 bases between. The CDR3 DNA reads as TGTGCCAGCAGCTTAGCGGGAGGGGGCCCAATCTACGAGCAGTACTTC. Translating gives CASSLAGGGPIYEQYF. The full variable domain, completed using reference TRBV11-2 and TRBJ2-7, is EAGVAQSPRYKIIEKRQSVAFWCNPISGHATLYWYQQILGQGPKLLIQFQNNGVVDDSQLPKDRFSAERLKGVDSTLKIQPAKLEDSAVYLCASSLAGGGPIYEQYFGPGTRLTVT.

The chain carries TRBV9 and TRBJ2-3; a possible D gene is TRBD1 (5 bases). CDR1 SGDLS and CDR2 YYNGEE come from the germline V gene. This CDR3 is built from 14 residues. Between the trimmed V and J ends, which lost 2 bases and 4 bases, there was a span of 11 bases. For the CDR3, the DNA is TGTGCCAGCAGCGTTCAGGGTATCTCAGATACGCAGTATTTT. Its protein is CASSVQGISDTQYF.

The chain couples TRBV7-8 to TRBJ2-2, with 8 bases aligning to TRBD2. The trim removed 0 bases at V and 7 bases at J, leaving 7 bases unmatched. Germline lookup yields CDR1 SGHVS and CDR2 FQNEAQ. The CDR3 extends over 16 amino acids. The CDR3 reads CASSLAQALAGGELFF. The CDR3 DNA follows: TGTGCCAGCAGCTTAGCGCAGGCGCTAGCGGGCGGGGAGCTGTTTTTT.

This chain connects TRBV6-5 to TRBJ1-2, with TRBD1 matching 10 bases. With V trimmed by 4 bases and J by 6 bases, 11 bases remained unmatched. This CDR3 is 16 amino acids long. Per germline, CDR1 MNHEY and CDR2 SVGAGI. The CDR3 DNA reads as TGTGCCAGCAGTTCCCAACCGGGACAGGGGTTACATGGCTACACCTTC. It is translated as CASSSQPGQGLHGYTF.

This clone appeared a single time. This chain joins TRBV4-3 and TRBJ2-3, with 9 bases lining up with TRBD2. Germline assignment: CDR1 LGHNA and CDR2 YSLEER. J gave up 2 bases and V 3 bases, and 9 bases lay outside the gene matches. This CDR3 contains 17 residues. The chain's CDR3 is CASSHHPSGEATDTQYF. The CDR3 bases are TGCGCCAGCAGCCACCACCCTAGCGGGGAGGCCACAGATACGCAGTATTTT.

This sequence joins TRBV18 and TRBJ1-5; a possible D gene is TRBD1 (6 bases). This CDR3 is built from 13 residues. CDR1 is KGHSH, CDR2 LQKENI, per germline. V lost 8 bases and J lost 3, with 11 bases in between. CDR3 in DNA: TGTGCCAGCGCCCGGACAGACAATCAGCCCCAGCATTTT. Protein sequence: CASARTDNQPQHF.

This chain connects TRBV6-1 to TRBJ2-7, with 10 bases identical to TRBD1. CDR3 length equals 14 residues. CDR1 is MNHNS, CDR2 SASEGT, per germline. V was pared by 8 bases and J by 5 bases, with 9 bases of the junction left unmatched. The CDR3 spells CASDPGQGLDEQYF. Here the CDR3 DNA reads TGTGCCAGCGACCCGGGACAGGGGCTAGACGAGCAGTACTTC.

This clone was recorded a few times. The chain links TRBV4-3 to TRBJ2-6; D is possibly TRBD1 (6 bases). Per the germline V gene, CDR1 is LGHNA and CDR2 is YSLEER. The CDR3 is 16 residues long. Trimming stripped 5 bases from V and 4 bases from J, with 15 bases between. The CDR3 bases are TGCGCCAGCAGCGAGGACAGCAAATCAGGGGCCAACGTCCTGACTTTC. Protein sequence: CASSEDSKSGANVLTF.

V usage is TRBV9 and J usage is TRBJ2-3; D remains ambiguous. The CDR3 runs 13 residues. The V end lost 4 bases, the J end lost 10 bases, and 16 bases lay between the germline ends. CDR1 SGDLS and CDR2 YYNGEE come from the germline V gene. The CDR3 loop is CASSPHEQAAQYF. The CDR3 nucleotides are TGTGCCAGCAGCCCCCACGAGCAGGCAGCGCAGTATTTT. Looking up the rest from reference TRBV9 and TRBJ2-3 gives the full variable domain: DSGVTQTPKHLITATGQRVTLRCSPRSGDLSVYWYQQSLDQGLQFLIQYYNGEERAKGNILERFSAQQFPDLHSELNLSSLELGDSALYFCASSPHEQAAQYFGPGTRLTVL.

The chain links TRBV15 to TRBJ1-2, with 9 nucleotides matching TRBD1. CDR1 and CDR2 from the germline V gene are LNHNV and YYDKDF (reference sequence). V was clipped by 3 bases and J by 2 bases; unmatched bases: 7. The CDR3 is 16 amino acids. The CDR3 DNA reads as TGTGCCACCAGCAGGGTTCTTGGGACAGGGAACTATGGCTACACCTTC. As protein: CATSRVLGTGNYGYTF.

This rearrangement joins TRBV27 to TRBJ1-1; the D is unclear. The CDR3 has 14 amino acids. Germline CDR1 is MNHEY and CDR2 is SMNVEV (reference sequence). With 6 bases removed from V and 5 bases from J, the gap between germline ends came to 16 bases. Here the CDR3 reads CASRRTQRWTEAFF. The CDR3 nucleotides are TGTGCCAGCAGGCGTACGCAGCGTTGGACTGAAGCTTTCTTT.

The chain combines TRBV7-6 with TRBJ1-1; a weak D match, TRBD1 (6 bases). The CDR3 length is 14 residues. V dropped 6 bases and J dropped 6 bases, with 17 bases sitting between them. Germline loops: CDR1 SGHVS, CDR2 FNYEAQ. As DNA, the CDR3 is TGTGCCAGCAGTCGGGGGGGGGCGCGGGCTGAAGCTTTCTTT. It translates to CASSRGGARAEAFF.

The V call is TRBV28, the J call TRBJ1-2; 8 bases match TRBD1. There are 13 residues in the CDR3. Trimming at V came to 2 bases and at J to 7 bases, leaving 3 bases not matched to a gene. The V gene's germline CDR1 is MDHEN and CDR2 SYDVKM. CDR3 sequence: CASSLGDRGGYTF. The CDR3 DNA is TGTGCCAGCAGTTTAGGCGACAGGGGTGGCTACACCTTC.

The chain links TRBV2 to TRBJ1-4; D might be TRBD1 (5 bases). CDR3 length equals 15 residues. Trimming pared 2 bases from V and 8 bases from J, leaving 15 bases between. Germline V gene sequence: CDR1 SNHLY, CDR2 FYNNEI. CDR3 bases: TGTGCCAGCAGTGAATTGGTGGGGGGTAGGGAAAAACTGTTTTTT. Translated, it gives CASSELVGGREKLFF.

The genes are TRBV18 and TRBJ1-1, with D tentatively TRBD1 (6 bases). In germline, CDR1 is KGHSH, CDR2 LQKENI. The V end lost 2 bases, the J end lost 1 base, and 14 bases lay between the germline ends. The CDR3 sequence is 16 residues long. The CDR3 DNA reads as TGTGCCAGCTCACCATACGGGGGGCGGCAGAACACTGAAGCTTTCTTT. Translating gives CASSPYGGRQNTEAFF. The full variable domain, with the rest looked up from reference TRBV18 and TRBJ1-1, is NAGVMQNPRHLVRRRGQEARLRCSPMKGHSHVYWYRQLPEEGLKFMVYLQKENIIDESGMPKERFSAEFPKEGPSILRIQQVVRGDSAAYFCASSPYGGRQNTEAFFGQGTRLTVV.

V and J are TRBV6-1 and TRBJ2-1; 9 bases are shared with TRBD1. The germline CDR1 and CDR2 sequences are MNHNS and SASEGT. Germline trimming cut 4 bases from V and 9 bases from J; bases unmatched to any gene: 7. There are 14 residues in the CDR3. This chain's CDR3 is CASSGDRVVTEQFF. DNA of the CDR3: TGTGCCAGCAGTGGGGACAGGGTAGTTACTGAGCAGTTCTTC.

The J gene is TRBJ1-1, the V gene TRBV27; TRBD1 matches at 7 bases. CDR3 length equals 15 residues. CDR1 is MNHEY, CDR2 SMNVEV, per germline (reference sequence). The V gene end was trimmed by 5 bases and the J gene end by 3 bases; junction bases not matched to a gene: 9. In DNA form, the CDR3 reads TGTGCCAGCAGTCGAACCGGGACAGCCTACACTGAAGCTTTCTTT. Translated: CASSRTGTAYTEAFF.